These 31 T cell receptor beta chains were all obtained from the same sample, sequenced in a study of blood T cell repertoires in COVID-19. Clones were read by immunoSEQ multiplex PCR, and TCRdb kept only the in-frame ones, dropping some. The repertoire holds under 300,000 clones, with 87% as singletons. The material sequenced was peripheral blood. Receptors were obtained from a man in his 60s who had recovered from COVID-19.

The chain uses TRBV18 and TRBJ2-7, with 12 positions matching TRBD1. V trimming: 2 bases; J trimming: 6 bases; junction bases outside the gene matches: 5. This CDR3 comprises 15 residues. CDR1 is KGHSH, CDR2 LQKENI, per germline. In DNA, the CDR3 is TGTGCCAGCTCACCATCGGGACAGGGGGCGGGCGAGCAGTACTTC. Protein sequence: CASSPSGQGAGEQYF. Full variable domain (rest looked up from reference TRBV18 and TRBJ2-7): NAGVMQNPRHLVRRRGQEARLRCSPMKGHSHVYWYRQLPEEGLKFMVYLQKENIIDESGMPKERFSAEFPKEGPSILRIQQVVRGDSAAYFCASSPSGQGAGEQYFGPGTRLTVT.

The chain joins TRBV5-4 to TRBJ2-1; 8 bases agree with TRBD1. The CDR3 consists of 15 residues. Germline V gene sequence: CDR1 SGHNT, CDR2 YYREEE (reference sequence). Trimming took 4 bases from V and 0 from J; bases not matched to a gene: 3. The CDR3 DNA follows: TGTGCCAGCAGCGGACAGGGATACTCCTACAATGAGCAGTTCTTC. This sequence encodes CASSGQGYSYNEQFF.

This chain links TRBV6-1 with TRBJ1-2, with unresolved D. Germline loops: CDR1 MNHNS, CDR2 SASEGT. There are 13 residues in the CDR3. V was trimmed by 3 bases and J by 4 bases, leaving 9 bases between them. The chain's CDR3 is CASSERRIYGYTF. For the CDR3, the DNA is TGTGCCAGCAGTGAGCGGAGGATCTATGGCTACACCTTC.

The CDR3 bases are TGTGCCAGCAGCTTGGGGACAGGGCTTAGCACAGATACGCAGTATTTT. It translates to CASSLGTGLSTDTQYF. This chain connects TRBV5-4 to TRBJ2-3; 8 nucleotides match TRBD1. From germline, CDR1 is SGHNT and CDR2 YYREEE (reference sequence). V lost 0 bases to trimming and J lost 0 bases; unmatched junction nucleotides: 3. CDR3 length: 16 residues.

The chain combines TRBV5-1 with TRBJ1-1, with D hard to call. CDR1 is SGHRS and CDR2 is YFSETQ in the germline V gene. This CDR3 is 14 amino acids long. Trimming shortened V by 3 bases and J by 1 base, and 10 bases separated the two germline ends. CDR3 region: CASSSPRRNTEAFF. CDR3 in DNA: TGCGCCAGCAGCTCGCCCAGAAGGAACACTGAAGCTTTCTTT.

The chain has TRBV5-1 and TRBJ2-2, with a weak D call TRBD1 (6 bases). This CDR3 contains 14 residues. Germline V gene data show CDR1 as SGHRS and CDR2 as YFSETQ. Trimming took off 5 bases at V and 4 bases at J, with 12 bases between the two ends. CDR3 protein: CASSGGGGTGELFF. The CDR3 coding sequence is TGCGCCAGCAGTGGGGGCGGAGGCACCGGGGAGCTGTTTTTT.

The V gene is TRBV3-1 (or the pseudogene TRBV3-2), the J gene TRBJ1-1, with D possibly TRBD1 on 5 matching bases. With 1 base removed from V and 3 bases from J, the gap between germline ends came to 6 bases. Per the germline V gene, CDR1 is LGHDT and CDR2 is YNNKEL (reference sequence). CDR3 length: 13 residues. The CDR3 nucleotides are TGTGCCAGCAGCCAAGCCAGGGACACTGAAGCTTTCTTT. Translated: CASSQARDTEAFF.

With respect to this clone: The identical CDR3 is also encoded by other nucleotide sequences in the sample. The chain combines TRBV30 with TRBJ1-2; D not certain. Germline V CDR1 and CDR2: GTSNPN, SVGIG (reference sequence). V was cut by 0 bases and J by 8 bases, with 10 bases left in between. The length of the CDR3 is 12 residues. The CDR3 is CAWSVPRGGYTF. DNA of the CDR3: TGTGCCTGGAGTGTACCTCGCGGCGGCTACACCTTC.

With respect to this clone: Other nucleotide sequences in the sample specify the same CDR3. V and J are TRBV18 and TRBJ2-7; 12 bases align to TRBD1. V lost 6 bases, J lost 5 bases, and 5 bases stayed unmatched. The germline CDR1 and CDR2 sequences are KGHSH and LQKENI. This CDR3 region has 14 residues. The CDR3 DNA reads as TGTGCCAGCTCGCCCGGGACAGGGGGCAACGAGCAGTACTTC. This sequence encodes CASSPGTGGNEQYF.

V gene TRBV15 combines with J gene TRBJ2-2, with D possibly matching TRBD1 (6 bases). The CDR3 consists of 14 residues. The ends were cut back, 7 bases at V and 4 bases at J, with 13 bases in the middle. Germline V gene lookup returns CDR1 LNHNV and CDR2 YYDKDF (reference sequence). The CDR3 here is CATTYRVTTGELFF. The CDR3 coding sequence is TGTGCCACCACGTACAGGGTCACCACCGGGGAGCTGTTTTTT.

The chain employs TRBV24-1 and TRBJ2-3, with 8 bases lining up with TRBD1. Losses at the gene ends were 9 bases for V and 5 bases for J; bases not matched to a gene: 6. This CDR3 is built from 13 residues. Germline assignment: CDR1 KGHDR and CDR2 SFDVKD. The CDR3: CATRDRRIDTQYF. The CDR3 coding sequence is TGTGCCACCCGGGACAGGAGGATAGATACGCAGTATTTT.

The chain joins TRBV7-9 to TRBJ1-6; the D is unclear. Deletions cut 10 bases from V and 7 bases from J, with 11 bases between. CDR1 is SEHNR and CDR2 is FQNEAQ in the germline V gene (reference sequence). The CDR3 runs to 12 residues. CDR3 in amino acids: CATQVRNSPLHF. For the CDR3, the DNA is TGTGCCACCCAAGTCAGGAATTCACCCCTCCACTTT.

The chain has TRBV6-1 and TRBJ1-5, with D perhaps TRBD1 (6 bases). Trimming took 2 bases from V and 5 from J, leaving 16 bases between them. This CDR3 has 16 amino acids. The germline CDR1 and CDR2 sequences are MNHNS and SASEGT. For the CDR3, the DNA is TGTGCCAGCAGTGAAAGGTGGAACAGGGCGGATCAGCCCCAGCATTTT. Its translation is CASSERWNRADQPQHF.

On this clone itself: At one end, the junction sequence differs from germline, possibly due to a read error. The V and J genes are TRBV20-1 and TRBJ2-1; 7 nucleotides match TRBD1. Germline-derived CDR1 and CDR2 are DFQATT and SNEGSKA (reference sequence). This CDR3 has 10 residues. The CDR3 sequence is CSTTGYEQFF. The CDR3 DNA follows: TGCAGTACGACAGGGTATGAACAGTTCTTC.

In its sample, this clone was seen a few times. This sequence joins TRBV6-5 and TRBJ2-7; 10 positions agree with TRBD1. CDR3 length equals 14 residues. CDR1 is MNHEY and CDR2 is SVGAGI in the germline V gene. V shed 2 bases and J 5 bases; nucleotides not matched to a gene: 3. CDR3: CASSYGDRGNEQYF. As DNA, the CDR3 is TGTGCCAGCAGTTACGGGGACAGGGGCAACGAGCAGTACTTC.

The chain has TRBV11-2 and TRBJ2-7; D remains ambiguous. CDR1 and CDR2 (germline): SGHAT, FQNNGV. V was clipped by 1 base and J by 3 bases, with 7 bases between them. The CDR3 runs to 13 residues. The CDR3 DNA is TGTGCCAGCAGCTTAGGTCACAACTACGAGCAGTACGTC. Translation gives CASSLGHNYEQYV.

The chain combines TRBV19 with TRBJ1-2; D might be TRBD1 (6 bases). Germline lookup yields CDR1 LNHDA and CDR2 SQIVND (reference sequence). V was shortened by 11 bases and J by 0 bases, with 25 bases between the two germline ends. The CDR3 spans 17 residues. Here the CDR3 DNA reads TGTGCCTCGATCGACGGGGGGCTGCTATACACTAACTATGGCTACACCTTC. It yields the protein CASIDGGLLYTNYGYTF.

This chain uses TRBV7-2 with TRBJ2-7; 8 bases line up with TRBD2. The CDR3 is 15 residues long. Germline-derived CDR1 and CDR2 are SGHTA and FQGNSA. The V gene end was trimmed by 1 base and the J gene end by 2 bases; junction bases not matched to a gene: 4. This CDR3 is CASSLGSGTPYEQYF. DNA of the CDR3: TGTGCCAGCAGCTTAGGTAGCGGGACTCCCTACGAGCAGTACTTC.

The gene calls are TRBV11-2 and TRBJ2-3; D is uncertain. Germline V gene lookup returns CDR1 SGHAT and CDR2 FQNNGV. Trimming removed 2 bases at V and 2 bases at J, with 5 bases between. The CDR3 extends over 13 amino acids. The CDR3 sequence is CASSLSITDTQYF. In DNA, the CDR3 is TGTGCCAGCAGCTTATCTATCACAGATACGCAGTATTTT.

This clone was counted a few times. This chain connects TRBV6-5 to TRBJ1-6; maybe TRBD1 (5 bases). Trimming pared 5 bases from V and 14 bases from J, leaving 16 bases between. The CDR3 is 13 amino acids. Germline V gives CDR1 MNHEY, CDR2 SVGAGI. CDR3 sequence: CASSLGLVGTLHF. The DNA of the CDR3 is TGTGCCAGCAGTCTGGGACTAGTAGGGACCCTCCACTTT.

The genes are TRBV7-4 and TRBJ2-7; TRBD2 matches at 10 bases. This CDR3 is built from 15 residues. The V gene's germline CDR1 is SGHVT and CDR2 SQSDAQ. V shed 3 bases, J shed 2 bases, and the junction held 4 bases outside the gene matches. The CDR3 DNA is TGTGCCAGCAGCTTCCGTCTAGCGGGGGCCTACGAGCAGTACGTC. Its translation is CASSFRLAGAYEQYV.

The chain uses TRBV19 and TRBJ1-1; no reliable D call. V lost 3 bases and J lost 6, with 14 bases in between. Germline values: CDR1 LNHDA, CDR2 SQIVND (reference sequence). This CDR3 spans 14 amino acids. CDR3 residues: CASSMIGYGAEAFF. Here the CDR3 DNA reads TGTGCCAGTAGTATGATCGGGTACGGGGCTGAAGCTTTCTTT. The full variable domain, its missing parts supplied by reference TRBV19 and TRBJ1-1, is DGGITQSPKYLFRKEGQNVTLSCEQNLNHDAMYWYRQDPGQGLRLIYYSQIVNDFQKGDIAEGYSVSREKKESFPLTVTSAQKNPTAFYLCASSMIGYGAEAFFGQGTRLTVV.

The V gene is TRBV29-1, the J gene TRBJ1-2; D unresolved. This CDR3 is 11 amino acids long. V was clipped by 1 base and J by 5 bases, with 5 bases between them. Germline CDR1 SQVTM, CDR2 ANQGSEA. CDR3 bases: TGCAGCGTTGAAGGGCAGTATGGCTACACCTTC. This codes for CSVEGQYGYTF.

This clone has just a few counts. The chain combines TRBV2 with TRBJ2-3, with D perhaps matching TRBD1 (5 bases). V dropped 4 bases and J dropped 5 bases, with 13 bases sitting between them. The CDR3 has 14 residues. Germline V gene data show CDR1 as SNHLY and CDR2 as FYNNEI. The CDR3 nucleotides read TGTGCCAGCAGTGGGGCCAGGGTAGTAGATACGCAGTATTTT. It is translated as CASSGARVVDTQYF.

The rearrangement links TRBV5-1 to TRBJ1-4; 8 bases map to TRBD1. The V gene's germline CDR1 is SGHRS and CDR2 YFSETQ. The CDR3 sequence is 18 residues long. The ends lost 0 bases at V and 8 bases at J; junction bases unmatched: 15. CDR3 in DNA: TGCGCCAGCAGCTTGGCCCCTTCAGCGGGCAGGGGGCGGGAAAAACTGTTTTTT. Amino acids: CASSLAPSAGRGREKLFF.

The rearrangement links TRBV18 to TRBJ2-1; 7 nucleotides line up with TRBD2. Looked up from germline, CDR1 is KGHSH and CDR2 is LQKENI. The CDR3 is made up of 17 amino acids. Trimming took 2 bases from V and 2 from J; bases not matched to a gene: 9. Here the CDR3 DNA reads TGTGCCAGCTCACCAGGGGGGGACGTCATTACCTACAATGAGCAGTTCTTC. Translating gives CASSPGGDVITYNEQFF. The full variable domain, in which reference TRBV18 and TRBJ2-1 provide the parts outside the CDR3, is NAGVMQNPRHLVRRRGQEARLRCSPMKGHSHVYWYRQLPEEGLKFMVYLQKENIIDESGMPKERFSAEFPKEGPSILRIQQVVRGDSAAYFCASSPGGDVITYNEQFFGPGTRLTVL.

This chain links TRBV15 with TRBJ2-7; D gene unclear. This CDR3 is built from 15 residues. CDR1 is LNHNV, CDR2 YYDKDF, per germline (reference sequence). V was clipped by 0 bases and J by 0 bases, with 9 bases between them. The CDR3 reads CATSRDVRFSYEQYF. The DNA of the CDR3 is TGTGCCACCAGCAGAGATGTGAGGTTCTCCTACGAGCAGTACTTC.

This rearrangement joins TRBV21-1 to TRBJ2-7; whether TRBD2, the table's D call, matches the DNA was not checked. TRBV21-1 is designated a pseudogene. The CDR3 spans 15 residues. This chain's CDR3 is CASSKGREASYEQYF. The CDR3 DNA follows: TGTGCCAGCAGCAAAGGAAGGGAGGCGTCCTACGAGCAGTACTTC.

This sequence joins TRBV20-1 and TRBJ1-6; D is possibly TRBD1 (5 bases). The CDR3 loop spans 15 amino acids. V was shortened by 3 bases and J by 6 bases, with 15 bases between the two germline ends. Germline V gene sequence: CDR1 DFQATT, CDR2 SNEGSKA (reference sequence). The CDR3 region has the DNA TGCAGTGCTAGTGGGACTGCCCTCCTTAATTCACCCCTCCACTTT. Amino acids: CSASGTALLNSPLHF.

In this sample, this clone turned up once. The rearrangement links TRBV18 to TRBJ2-3; maybe TRBD2 (6 bases). V lost 5 bases to trimming and J lost 4 bases, with 19 bases between them. The CDR3 has 16 residues. CDR1 is KGHSH and CDR2 is LQKENI in the germline V gene. The CDR3 protein is CASSKAVGGGADTQYF. In DNA form, the CDR3 reads TGTGCCAGCTCAAAAGCCGTCGGGGGTGGCGCAGATACGCAGTATTTT.

This clone was picked up one time. The genes are TRBV5-1 and TRBJ2-3, with 9 bases that match TRBD2. The CDR3 consists of 16 residues. The germline V gene has CDR1 SGHRS and CDR2 YFSETQ. Losses at the gene ends were 3 bases for V and 4 bases for J; bases not matched to a gene: 9. This CDR3 reads CASSSGTSWEADTQYF. DNA of the CDR3: TGCGCCAGCAGCTCAGGGACTAGCTGGGAGGCAGATACGCAGTATTTT.